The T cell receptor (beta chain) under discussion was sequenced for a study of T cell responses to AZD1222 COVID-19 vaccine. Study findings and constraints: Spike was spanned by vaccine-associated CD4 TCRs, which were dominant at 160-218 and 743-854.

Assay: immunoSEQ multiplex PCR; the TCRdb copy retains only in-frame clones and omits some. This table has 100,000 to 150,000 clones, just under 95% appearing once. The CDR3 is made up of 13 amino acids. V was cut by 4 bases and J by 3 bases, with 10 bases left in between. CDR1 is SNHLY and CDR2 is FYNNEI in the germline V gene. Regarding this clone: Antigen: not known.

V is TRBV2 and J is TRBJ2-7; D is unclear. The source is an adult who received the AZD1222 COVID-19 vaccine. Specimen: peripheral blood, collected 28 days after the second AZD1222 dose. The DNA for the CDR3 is TGTGCCAGCAGTGTTGAACAGAACTACGAGCAGTACTTC. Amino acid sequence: CASSVEQNYEQYF. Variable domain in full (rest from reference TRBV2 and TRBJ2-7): EPEVTQTPSHQVTQMGQEVILRCVPISNHLYFYWYRQILGQKVEFLVSFYNNEISEKSEIFDDQFSVERPDGSNFTLKIRSTKLEDSAMYFCASSVEQNYEQYFGPGTRLTVT.